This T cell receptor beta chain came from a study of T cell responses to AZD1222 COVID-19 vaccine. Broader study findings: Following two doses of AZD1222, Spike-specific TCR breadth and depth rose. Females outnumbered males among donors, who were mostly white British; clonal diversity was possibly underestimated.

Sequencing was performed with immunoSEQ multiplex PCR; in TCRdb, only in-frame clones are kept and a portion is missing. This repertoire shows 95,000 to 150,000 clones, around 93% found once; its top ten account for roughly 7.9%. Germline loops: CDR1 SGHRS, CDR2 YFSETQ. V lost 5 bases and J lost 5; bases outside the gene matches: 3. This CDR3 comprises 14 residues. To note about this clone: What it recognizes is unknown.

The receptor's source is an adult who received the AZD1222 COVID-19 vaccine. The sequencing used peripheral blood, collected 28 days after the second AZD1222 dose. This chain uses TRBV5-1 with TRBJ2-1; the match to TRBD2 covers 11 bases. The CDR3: CASRGTSGNNEQFF. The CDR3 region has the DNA TGCGCCAGCAGAGGGACTAGCGGAAACAATGAGCAGTTCTTC.